This T cell receptor beta chain was identified during a study of PD-1 blockade in classical Hodgkin lymphoma. Study-wide results and limits: The CD4+ diversity rise by C4D1 was clearest in complete responders. Baseline diversity was lower in partial responders and progressors than complete responders. Anyone who began nivolumab under 1 year after ASCT was excluded.

As to this clone: Antigen: not known.

Regarding time point: cycle 4 day 1 (C4D1), after about 6 weeks of nivolumab. Brentuximab vedotin exposure varied among the patients, all of whom had relapsed after autologous stem cell transplantation. Magnetic negative selection was used to purify CD4+ T cells from thawed PBMCs. Responses achieved at best were complete response, partial response or progressive disease. Sequencing was performed with immunoSEQ multiplex PCR; in TCRdb, only in-frame clones are kept and a portion is missing. Of over 15,000 clones in the sample, around 79% were seen once. The sample was CD4+ T cells from blood, taken before the fourth cycle of nivolumab. The source is a human donor with classical Hodgkin lymphoma.

This CDR3 reads CASSIEGVYNEQFF. For the CDR3, the DNA is TGTGCCAGTAGTATAGAGGGTGTCTACAATGAGCAGTTCTTC. V is TRBV19 and J is TRBJ2-1, with D unclear. The CDR3 has 14 residues. The germline gives CDR1 LNHDA, CDR2 SQIVND (reference sequence). Trimming took off 0 bases at V and 3 bases at J, with 6 bases between the two ends. Drawing the rest from reference TRBV19 and TRBJ2-1, the complete variable domain is DGGITQSPKYLFRKEGQNVTLSCEQNLNHDAMYWYRQDPGQGLRLIYYSQIVNDFQKGDIAEGYSVSREKKESFPLTVTSAQKNPTAFYLCASSIEGVYNEQFFGPGTRLTVL.